Sequencing of this TCR beta chain was carried out in a study of PD-L1 blockade in urothelial cancer. Across the study: At 3 weeks (second dose) and 6 weeks after starting treatment, blood was analyzed. T cells were recovered from blood samples at a median of roughly 150,000.

Time point indicated: pretreatment peripheral blood. CDR3 size: 15 residues. CDR1 SEHNR and CDR2 FQNEAQ come from the germline V gene (reference sequence). The V segment lost 1 base and the J segment 0 bases; nucleotides outside the gene matches: 2. Assay used: immunoSEQ multiplex PCR; TCRdb lists only in-frame clones, some missing. The top ten hold over 1.5% of the sample, which has more than 55,000 clones, about 81% seen once. The chain joins TRBV7-9 to TRBJ1-1, with 7 positions matching TRBD1. This TCR was sampled from a man in his sixties or seventies with urothelial cancer. The material sequenced was PBMCs, taken around atezolizumab (anti-PD-L1) treatment. CDR3 sequence (DNA): TGTGCCAGCAGCTTAGGACAGGGAATGAACACTGAAGCTTTCTTT. Residues: CASSLGQGMNTEAFF.